This section outlines one T cell receptor (beta chain) sequence together with its context. Antigen unknown. From germline, CDR1 is SEHNR and CDR2 FQNEAQ (reference sequence). CDR3 length: 15 residues. V lost 5 bases, J lost 4 bases, and 6 bases stayed unmatched. Of the isolated RNA, all was reverse transcribed, and so the sequenced material was expressed TCRB transcripts. Generated by immunoSEQ multiplex PCR, the TCRdb table keeps only in-frame clones and is missing some. The sample lists 640,000 or so clones; around 15% were seen once. The data were taken from a study of beta chain features in type 1 diabetes. Study-wide background: Patients looked much like healthy donors when it came to age, gender and cell yields. Examination covered around 110 million sorted cells spanning all samples.

Study-wide results and limits: Patients with type 1 diabetes showed fewer VDJ junction insertions and more deletions. The study found moderately but significantly shorter TCRB CDR3s in all four CD4+ subsets of Type 1 diabetes patients.

Sequencing was done on a sample of naive CD4+ T cells from blood. The sequence was collected from a man aged 18 to 30 with type 1 diabetes. The V call is TRBV7-9, the J call TRBJ2-1, with TRBD2 matching over 9 bases. Here the CDR3 DNA reads TGTGCCAGCAGCCCCCTAGCGGGACAATACAATGAGCAGTTCTTC. Amino acids: CASSPLAGQYNEQFF.